This T cell receptor (beta chain) was captured by sequencing in a study of vaccination effects on CD4 cells after COVID-19. At the level of the study: Before any sequencing was done, the ViraFEST assay used viral peptide pools to expand antigen-specific CD4+ T cells.

Subsequent to approximately 9 days of culture, CD4+ T cells were isolated. Vaccination of participants consisted of two doses of either the BNT162b2 or mRNA-1273 vaccine. Data came from immunoSEQ multiplex PCR; TCRdb stores just in-frame clones and leaves some out. Found here are 60,000 to 80,000 clones, 74% of them singletons; the top ten hold 2% to 2.5%. Comment on this clone: What it binds is not known.

This specimen was CD4+ T cells from PBMCs cultured without peptide, taken after COVID-19 vaccination. The clonotype originates from a human donor who received a COVID-19 vaccine.

The CDR3 DNA reads TGCAGTGCTAGTTTTTTTGGGGAGAAAGGAGATACGCAGTATTTT. Amino acid sequence: CSASFFGEKGDTQYF. The chain combines TRBV20-1 with TRBJ2-3, with a weak D call TRBD2 (5 bases). Germline V gene sequence: CDR1 DFQATT, CDR2 SNEGSKA (reference sequence). This CDR3 region has 15 residues. Trimming left V 3 bases short and J 5 bases short, with 18 bases between.